Presented here are 9 T cell receptor beta chains from one specimen sequenced in a study of CD8+ T cells in alopecia areata. Following RNA extraction, reverse transcription yielded cDNA that acted as the sequencing template. The table came from immunoSEQ multiplex PCR; TCRdb's copy has only in-frame clones and leaves some out. In the table there are 110,000 to 150,000 clones, about 59% of which are singletons. The treatment was: oral pan-JAK inhibitor, 5-10 mg twice daily. This material consisted of CD8+ T cells sorted from blood, taken at week 4, from a patient treated with tofacitinib. Every receptor here comes from a human donor with alopecia areata.

A single count supports this clone. V is TRBV6-5 and J is TRBJ2-2, with 7 nucleotides matching TRBD2. Trimming took 6 bases from V and 5 from J; bases not matched to a gene: 3. CDR3 size: 13 residues. CDR1 MNHEY and CDR2 SVGAGI come from the germline V gene. The CDR3 sequence: CASSHGGTGELFF. The CDR3 region has the DNA TGTGCCAGCAGCCACGGGGGGACCGGGGAGCTGTTTTTT.

This clone was counted only a few times. The J gene is TRBJ2-2, the V gene TRBV28, with D perhaps TRBD2 (5 bases). V was clipped by 5 bases and J by 1 base, with 11 bases between them. The CDR3 has 15 amino acids. Germline values: CDR1 MDHEN, CDR2 SYDVKM. CDR3 sequence: CASSPRGMNTGELFF. Here the CDR3 DNA reads TGTGCCAGCAGTCCCCGAGGGATGAACACCGGGGAGCTGTTTTTT. Drawing the rest from reference TRBV28 and TRBJ2-2, the complete variable domain is DVKVTQSSRYLVKRTGEKVFLECVQDMDHENMFWYRQDPGLGLRLIYFSYDVKMKEKGDIPEGYSVSREKKERFSLILESASTNQTSMYLCASSPRGMNTGELFFGEGSRLTVL.

In this sample, this clone turned up a few times. The chain links TRBV29-1 to TRBJ2-7; D unclear. Germline lookup yields CDR1 SQVTM and CDR2 ANQGSEA. The CDR3 contains 14 residues. V was trimmed by 6 bases and J by 2 bases, leaving 17 bases between them. The CDR3: CSVRTGRPPYEQYF. CDR3 nucleotide sequence: TGCAGCGTACGCACGGGTCGGCCCCCCTACGAGCAGTACTTC.

This chain links TRBV29-1 with TRBJ2-7; D tentatively fits TRBD1 or TRBD2 (5 bases each). The CDR3 length is 13 residues. V was trimmed by 4 bases and J by 3 bases, leaving 13 bases between them. Germline lookup yields CDR1 SQVTM and CDR2 ANQGSEA. The chain's CDR3 is CSVAGGTGYEQYF. Here the CDR3 DNA reads TGCAGCGTTGCTGGAGGAACAGGCTACGAGCAGTACTTC.

The chain joins TRBV7-8 to TRBJ2-1; weak D call: TRBD1 (6 bases). V was cut by 6 bases and J by 8 bases, with 20 bases left in between. CDR3 length: 15 amino acids. Germline V CDR1 and CDR2: SGHVS, FQNEAQ. The CDR3: CASRTLVLDSYEQFF. The CDR3 DNA reads TGTGCCAGCAGGACACTCGTTTTGGACAGCTATGAGCAGTTCTTC. Full variable domain (missing parts from reference TRBV7-8 and TRBJ2-1): GAGVSQSPRYKVAKRGQDVALRCDPISGHVSLFWYQQALGQGPEFLTYFQNEAQLDKSGLPSDRFFAERPEGSVSTLKIQRTQQEDSAVYLCASRTLVLDSYEQFFGPGTRLTVL.

This clone was picked up a small number of times. The chain uses TRBV29-1 and TRBJ2-7, with D perhaps matching TRBD2 (5 bases). Per germline, CDR1 SQVTM and CDR2 ANQGSEA. The V and J ends lost 4 bases and 0 bases respectively, with 10 bases between them. This CDR3 is 13 amino acids long. The CDR3 region is CSVGAGLSYEQYF. The CDR3 nucleotides read TGCAGCGTTGGGGCAGGACTCTCCTACGAGCAGTACTTC.

The chain has TRBV2 and TRBJ1-2; D perhaps matches TRBD1 (6 bases). Trimming left V 2 bases short and J 6 bases short, with 19 bases between. This CDR3 is built from 16 residues. From germline, CDR1 is SNHLY and CDR2 FYNNEI. CDR3 sequence: CASSEWVTGSVDGYTF. CDR3 DNA: TGTGCCAGCAGTGAATGGGTAACAGGGTCAGTAGATGGCTACACCTTC.

The gene calls are TRBV7-8 and TRBJ2-3, with D unresolved. Trimming cost V 6 bases and J 2 bases, with 12 bases left between them. The CDR3 has 14 amino acids. Germline values: CDR1 SGHVS, CDR2 FQNEAQ. This CDR3 is CASRATYNTDTQYF. The CDR3 DNA follows: TGTGCCAGCAGAGCAACTTATAACACAGATACGCAGTATTTT. Using reference TRBV7-8 and TRBJ2-3 for the parts outside the CDR3, the full variable domain is GAGVSQSPRYKVAKRGQDVALRCDPISGHVSLFWYQQALGQGPEFLTYFQNEAQLDKSGLPSDRFFAERPEGSVSTLKIQRTQQEDSAVYLCASRATYNTDTQYFGPGTRLTVL.

This clone was seen a single time. J is TRBJ2-7 and V is TRBV30, with TRBD1 matching over 7 bases. Germline trimming cut 5 bases from V and 2 bases from J; bases unmatched to any gene: 6. This CDR3 is built from 13 residues. Germline values: CDR1 GTSNPN, CDR2 SVGIG (reference sequence). CDR3 amino acids: CAWEQGTAYEQYF. In nucleotides, the CDR3 is TGTGCCTGGGAACAAGGGACAGCCTACGAGCAGTACTTC.